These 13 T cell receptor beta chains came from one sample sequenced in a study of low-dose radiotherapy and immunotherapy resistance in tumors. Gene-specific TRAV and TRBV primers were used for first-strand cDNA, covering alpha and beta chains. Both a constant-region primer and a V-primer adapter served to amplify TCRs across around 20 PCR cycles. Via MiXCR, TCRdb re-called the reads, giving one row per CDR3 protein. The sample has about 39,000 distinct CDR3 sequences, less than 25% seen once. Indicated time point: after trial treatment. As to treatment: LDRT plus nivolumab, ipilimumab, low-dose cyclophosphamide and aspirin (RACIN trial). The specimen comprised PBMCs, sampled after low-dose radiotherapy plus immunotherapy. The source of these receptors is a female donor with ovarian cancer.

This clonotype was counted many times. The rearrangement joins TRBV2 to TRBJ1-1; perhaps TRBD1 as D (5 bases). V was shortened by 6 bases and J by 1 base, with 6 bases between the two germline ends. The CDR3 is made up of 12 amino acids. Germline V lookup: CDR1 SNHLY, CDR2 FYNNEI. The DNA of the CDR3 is TGTGCCAGCAGGGGGACGAACACTGAAGCTTTCTTT. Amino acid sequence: CASRGTNTEAFF.

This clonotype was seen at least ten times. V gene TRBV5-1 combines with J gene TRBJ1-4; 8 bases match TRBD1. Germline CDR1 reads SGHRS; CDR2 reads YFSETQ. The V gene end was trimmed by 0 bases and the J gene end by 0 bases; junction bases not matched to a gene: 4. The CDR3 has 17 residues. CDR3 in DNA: TGCGCCAGCAGCTTGGAGGACAGGGCGGCAACTAATGAAAAACTGTTTTTT. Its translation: CASSLEDRAATNEKLFF.

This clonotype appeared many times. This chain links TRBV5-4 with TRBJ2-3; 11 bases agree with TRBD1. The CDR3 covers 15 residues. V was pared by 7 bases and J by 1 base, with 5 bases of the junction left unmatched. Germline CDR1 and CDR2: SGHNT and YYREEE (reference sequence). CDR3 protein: CASHKGQGGTDTQYF. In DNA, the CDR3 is TGTGCCAGCCATAAGGGACAGGGGGGCACAGATACGCAGTATTTT.

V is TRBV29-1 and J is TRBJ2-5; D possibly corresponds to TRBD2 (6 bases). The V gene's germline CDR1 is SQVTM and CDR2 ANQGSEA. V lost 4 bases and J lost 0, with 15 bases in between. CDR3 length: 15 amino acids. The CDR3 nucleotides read TGCAGCGTTGTGGAGGGCGCATCGTACCAAGAGACCCAGTACTTC. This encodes CSVVEGASYQETQYF.

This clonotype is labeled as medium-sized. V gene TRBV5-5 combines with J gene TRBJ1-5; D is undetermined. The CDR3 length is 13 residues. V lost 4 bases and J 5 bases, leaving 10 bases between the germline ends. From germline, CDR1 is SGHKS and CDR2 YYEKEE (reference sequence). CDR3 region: CASSLIWDQPQHF. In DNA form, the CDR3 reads TGTGCCAGCAGCCTGATTTGGGATCAGCCCCAGCATTTT. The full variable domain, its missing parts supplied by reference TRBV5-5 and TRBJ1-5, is DAGVTQSPTHLIKTRGQQVTLRCSPISGHKSVSWYQQVLGQGPQFIFQYYEKEERGRGNFPDRFSARQFPNYSSELNVNALLLGDSALYLCASSLIWDQPQHFGDGTRLSIL.

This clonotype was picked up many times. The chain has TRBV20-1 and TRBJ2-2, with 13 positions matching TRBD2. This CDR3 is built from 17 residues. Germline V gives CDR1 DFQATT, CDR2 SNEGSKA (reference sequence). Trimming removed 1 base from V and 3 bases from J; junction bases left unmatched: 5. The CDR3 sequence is CSARAGLAGVDTGELFF. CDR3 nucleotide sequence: TGCAGTGCTAGAGCTGGACTAGCGGGAGTGGACACCGGGGAGCTGTTTTTT.

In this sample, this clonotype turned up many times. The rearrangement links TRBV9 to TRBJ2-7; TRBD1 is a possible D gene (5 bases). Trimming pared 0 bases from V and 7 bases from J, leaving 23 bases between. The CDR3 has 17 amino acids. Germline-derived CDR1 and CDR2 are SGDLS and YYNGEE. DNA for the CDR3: TGTGCCAGCAGCGTAGCTCCCCAGGGTCCCGTAGAAGGGGAGCAGTACTTC. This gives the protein CASSVAPQGPVEGEQYF.

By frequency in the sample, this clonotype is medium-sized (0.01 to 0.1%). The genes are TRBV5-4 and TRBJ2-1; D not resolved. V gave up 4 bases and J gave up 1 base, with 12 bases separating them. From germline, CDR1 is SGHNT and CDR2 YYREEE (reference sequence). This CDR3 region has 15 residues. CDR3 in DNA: TGTGCCAGCAGCCCCAGCGCCGGTTCCTACAATGAGCAGTTCTTC. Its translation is CASSPSAGSYNEQFF.

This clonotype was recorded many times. This CDR3 reads CASSLIGTGAYGYTF. For the CDR3, the DNA is TGTGCCAGCAGTTTAATAGGGACAGGGGCCTATGGCTACACCTTC. V usage is TRBV26 and J usage is TRBJ1-2; the table's D gene call, TRBD1, was not cross checked with the DNA. TRBV26 is a recognized pseudogene. CDR3 length equals 15 residues.

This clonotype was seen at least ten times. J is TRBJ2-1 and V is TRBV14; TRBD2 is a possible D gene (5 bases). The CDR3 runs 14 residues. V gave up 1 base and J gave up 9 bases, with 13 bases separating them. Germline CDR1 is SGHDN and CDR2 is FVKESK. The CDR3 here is CASSQVRGIGEQFF. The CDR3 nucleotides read TGTGCCAGCAGCCAAGTTAGAGGGATCGGTGAGCAGTTCTTC.

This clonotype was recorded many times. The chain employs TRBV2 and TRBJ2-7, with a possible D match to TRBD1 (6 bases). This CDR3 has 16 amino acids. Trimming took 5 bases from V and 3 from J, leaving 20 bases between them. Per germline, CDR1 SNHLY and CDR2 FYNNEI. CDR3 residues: CASSRRGQSLGYEQYF. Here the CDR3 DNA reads TGTGCCAGCAGTCGCCGTGGACAGTCCCTGGGCTACGAGCAGTACTTC.

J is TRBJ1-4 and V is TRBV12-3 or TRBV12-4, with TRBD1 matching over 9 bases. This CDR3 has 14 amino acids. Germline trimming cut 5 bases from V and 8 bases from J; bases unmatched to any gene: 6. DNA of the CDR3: TGTGCCAGCAGTCGAGGACAGGGGAACGAAAAACTGTTTTTT. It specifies CASSRGQGNEKLFF.

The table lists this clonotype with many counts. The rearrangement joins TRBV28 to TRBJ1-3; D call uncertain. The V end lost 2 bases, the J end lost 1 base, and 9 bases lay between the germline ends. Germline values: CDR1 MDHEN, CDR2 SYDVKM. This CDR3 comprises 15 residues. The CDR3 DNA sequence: TGTGCCAGCAGTTTACCCCAGGCGTCTGGAAACACCATATATTTT. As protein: CASSLPQASGNTIYF.